This T cell receptor (beta chain) was found in a study of CD8 T cells in ankylosing spondylitis. General study points: Prior work had noted some motif variants in reactive arthritis blood and synovial fluid.

Generation of TCR beta libraries employed quantitative 5'-RACE incorporating molecular barcodes. TCRdb used MiXCR to reprocess the 5' RACE reads, holding one entry per CDR3 protein. The data hold roughly 68,000 distinct CDR3 sequences, with around 6.4% observed a single time. Trimming cost V 5 bases and J 6 bases, with 20 bases left between them. The CDR3 totals 16 residues. Germline V gene lookup returns CDR1 LNHDA and CDR2 SQIVND (reference sequence). This clonotype was detected ten times or more. Its antigen remains unidentified. Sequences were obtained from synovial fluid, either unsorted or a sorted T cell fraction (not recorded which). This receptor was obtained from a male donor with ankylosing spondylitis. The chain is built from TRBV19 and TRBJ2-1; the D gene is possibly TRBD2 (7 bases). The DNA for the CDR3 is TGTGCCAGTAGTTCAGGGGCGGGAGTTTACGTCAATGAGCAGTTCTTC. Translation: CASSSGAGVYVNEQFF.